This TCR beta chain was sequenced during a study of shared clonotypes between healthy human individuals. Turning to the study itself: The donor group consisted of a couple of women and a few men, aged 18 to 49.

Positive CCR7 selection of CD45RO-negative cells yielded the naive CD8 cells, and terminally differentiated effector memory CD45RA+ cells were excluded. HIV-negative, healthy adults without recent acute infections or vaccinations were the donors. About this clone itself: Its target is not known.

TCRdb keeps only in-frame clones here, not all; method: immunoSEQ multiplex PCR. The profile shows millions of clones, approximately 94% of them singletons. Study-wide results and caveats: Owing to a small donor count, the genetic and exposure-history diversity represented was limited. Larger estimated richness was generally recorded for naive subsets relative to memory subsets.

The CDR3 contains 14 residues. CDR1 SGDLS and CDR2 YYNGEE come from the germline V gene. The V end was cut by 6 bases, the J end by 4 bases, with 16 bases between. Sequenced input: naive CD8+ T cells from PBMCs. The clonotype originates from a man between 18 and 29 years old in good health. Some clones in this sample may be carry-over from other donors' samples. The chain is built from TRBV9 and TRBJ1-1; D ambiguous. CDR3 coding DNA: TGTGCCAGCACCCGTATCGGACTCGGCACTGAAGCTTTCTTT. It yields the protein CASTRIGLGTEAFF.